The 8 T cell receptor beta chains below were found in one sample sequenced in a study of cytomegalovirus exposure and HLA in healthy donors. A multiplex PCR was run with 60 Vbeta primers and 13 Jbeta primers. Only in-frame clones appear in the TCRdb table, and some are missing; sequencing was by immunoSEQ multiplex PCR. The table lists about 84,000 clones, 55% to 70% of them singletons. Sequenced material: PBMCs. These receptors were obtained from a woman between 40 and 55 years old in good health and CMV-seropositive.

A few counts support this clone. The J gene is TRBJ2-7, the V gene TRBV19, with TRBD1 matching over 7 bases. There are 15 residues in the CDR3. CDR1 is LNHDA, CDR2 SQIVND, per germline (reference sequence). Unmatched junction bases numbered 4, after V lost 1 base and J lost 1 base. The CDR3 here is CASSIGPGQSYEQYF. DNA for the CDR3: TGTGCCAGTAGTATAGGGCCGGGACAGTCCTACGAGCAGTACTTC.

The chain uses TRBV5-1 and TRBJ1-4; 9 bases fit TRBD1. V was clipped by 3 bases and J by 4 bases; unmatched bases: 7. This CDR3 region has 16 residues. CDR1 is SGHRS and CDR2 is YFSETQ in the germline V gene. The CDR3, as DNA: TGCGCCAGCAGCTGGCAGGGGACAGGGATTAATGAAAAACTGTTTTTT. As protein: CASSWQGTGINEKLFF.

In its sample, this clone was seen a few times. V usage is TRBV5-8 and J usage is TRBJ1-5, with 7 bases matching TRBD1. Germline V lookup: CDR1 SGHTS, CDR2 YDEGEE. The CDR3 has 15 residues. V lost 3 bases to trimming and J lost 11 bases; unmatched junction nucleotides: 14. This chain's CDR3 is CASSSFDRAVEAQHF. The CDR3 bases are TGTGCCAGCAGCTCATTCGACAGGGCCGTTGAAGCCCAGCATTTT.

The rearrangement joins TRBV5-1 to TRBJ2-7; 9 bases map to TRBD1. The CDR3 totals 15 residues. The J segment lost 5 bases and the V segment lost 4 bases, leaving 10 bases of the junction unmatched. The germline V gene has CDR1 SGHRS and CDR2 YFSETQ. CDR3 nucleotide sequence: TGCGCCAGCAGCGACCCGGGACAGGGTGCCCACGAGCAGTACTTC. It translates to CASSDPGQGAHEQYF.

V gene TRBV28 combines with J gene TRBJ1-5, with D possibly being TRBD1 (5 bases). CDR3 length: 13 residues. V was trimmed by 7 bases and J by 4 bases, leaving 11 bases between them. Germline V gene sequence: CDR1 MDHEN, CDR2 SYDVKM. In DNA, the CDR3 is TGTGCCAGCACTGGGGGGTGGAATCAGCCCCAGCATTTT. Translating it yields CASTGGWNQPQHF.

The J gene is TRBJ2-7, the V gene TRBV29-1; D may be TRBD2 (5 bases). The V and J ends lost 3 bases and 2 bases respectively, with 14 bases between them. The CDR3 length is 14 residues. Germline values: CDR1 SQVTM, CDR2 ANQGSEA. CDR3 sequence (DNA): TGCAGCGTTGAGGGCTGGGGAGCCGCCTACGAGCAGTACTTC. Its protein product is CSVEGWGAAYEQYF.

This clone is a singleton in its sample. This chain uses TRBV4-1 with TRBJ2-2; tentative D call: TRBD1 (5 bases). In germline, CDR1 is MGHRA, CDR2 YSYEKL. CDR3 size: 17 residues. The germline V and J ends were trimmed by 1 base and 5 bases, with 17 bases remaining between them. CDR3 protein: CASSQGRAGIITGELFF. For the CDR3, the DNA is TGCGCCAGCAGCCAAGGAAGGGCAGGGATAATAACCGGGGAGCTGTTTTTT.

The V gene is TRBV4-2, the J gene TRBJ2-3; TRBD1 is a possible D gene (6 bases). The germline gives CDR1 LGHNA, CDR2 YNFKEQ. The CDR3 has 17 amino acids. V was cut by 4 bases and J by 1 base, with 18 bases left in between. CDR3 residues: CASSLGQLDSRTDTQYF. CDR3 coding DNA: TGTGCCAGCAGCCTCGGACAGCTCGATTCCCGCACAGATACGCAGTATTTT.